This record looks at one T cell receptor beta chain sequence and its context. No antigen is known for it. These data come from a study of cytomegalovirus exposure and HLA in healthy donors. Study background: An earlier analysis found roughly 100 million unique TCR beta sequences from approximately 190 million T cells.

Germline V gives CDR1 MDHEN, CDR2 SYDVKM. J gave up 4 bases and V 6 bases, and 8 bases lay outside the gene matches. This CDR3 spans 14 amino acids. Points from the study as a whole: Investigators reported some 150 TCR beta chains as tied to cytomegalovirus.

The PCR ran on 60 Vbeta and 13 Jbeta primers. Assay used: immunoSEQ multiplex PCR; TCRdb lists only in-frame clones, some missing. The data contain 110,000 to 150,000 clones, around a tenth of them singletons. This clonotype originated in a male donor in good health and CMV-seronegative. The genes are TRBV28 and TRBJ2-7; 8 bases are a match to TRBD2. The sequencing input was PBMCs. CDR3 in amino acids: CASRQTSEGYEQYF. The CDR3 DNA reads TGTGCCAGCAGGCAGACTAGCGAAGGTTACGAGCAGTACTTC.